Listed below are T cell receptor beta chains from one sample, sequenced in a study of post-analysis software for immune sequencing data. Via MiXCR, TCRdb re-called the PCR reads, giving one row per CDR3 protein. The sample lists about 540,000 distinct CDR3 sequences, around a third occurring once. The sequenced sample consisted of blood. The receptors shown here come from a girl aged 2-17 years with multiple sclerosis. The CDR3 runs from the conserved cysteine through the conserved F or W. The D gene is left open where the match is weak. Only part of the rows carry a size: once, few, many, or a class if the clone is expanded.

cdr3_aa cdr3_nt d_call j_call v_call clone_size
CASKGRGGFETQYF TGTGCCAGCAAGGGAAGGGGGGGCTTTGAGACCCAGTACTTC . TRBJ2-5 TRBV27 .
CASSLEAFTGELFF TGTGCTAGCAGCTTAGAGGCCTTTACCGGGGAGCTGTTTTTT . TRBJ2-2 TRBV7-7 once
CANSLDRDRGINEQFF TGCGCCAACAGCTTGGACCGGGACAGGGGTATCAATGAGCAGTTCTTC TRBD1 TRBJ2-1 TRBV5-1 .
CAISETGDRETQYF TGTGCCATCAGTGAGACAGGGGACAGGGAGACCCAGTACTTC TRBD1 TRBJ2-5 TRBV10-3 once
CASSWGTGAYEQYF TGTGCCAGCAGCTGGGGGACAGGGGCCTACGAGCAGTACTTC TRBD1 TRBJ2-7 TRBV5-4 .
CASSFPRGTQYF TGTGCCAGCAGTTTCCCCCGAGGTACGCAGTATTTT . TRBJ2-3 TRBV28 .
CASSLSRGPIYEQYF TGTGCCAGCAGCTTATCCCGGGGGCCAATCTACGAGCAGTACTTC . TRBJ2-7 TRBV11-2 .
CASSTSGNYNEQFF TGTGCCAGCAGTACTAGCGGGAATTACAATGAGCAGTTCTTC TRBD2 TRBJ2-1 TRBV6-5 few
CASSSDRGNDEQYF TGTGCCAGCAGCTCGGACAGGGGCAACGACGAGCAGTACTTC TRBD1 TRBJ2-7 TRBV11-1 few
CSARERMFTDTQYF TGCAGTGCTAGAGAACGGATGTTCACAGATACGCAGTATTTT . TRBJ2-3 TRBV20-1 .
CSAGDRRAYEQYF TGCAGTGCCGGCGACAGGAGGGCCTACGAGCAGTACTTC . TRBJ2-7 TRBV20-1 .
CASSQGNRGVRNEQFF TGTGCCAGCAGCCAAGGTAATCGGGGGGTCCGGAATGAGCAGTTCTTC TRBD2 TRBJ2-1 TRBV3-1 .
CASSQGTSGDEQFF TGTGCCAGCAGCCAAGGGACTAGCGGGGATGAGCAGTTCTTC TRBD2 TRBJ2-1 TRBV4-2 .
CASSKTPDAYGYTF TGTGCCAGCAGCAAGACTCCGGACGCCTATGGCTACACCTTC . TRBJ1-2 TRBV7-9 few
CASSLESFQETQYF TGCGCCAGCAGCTTGGAAAGTTTTCAAGAGACCCAGTACTTC . TRBJ2-5 TRBV5-1 few
CASSLSSLRKTASTDTQYF TGTGCCAGCAGCTTATCCTCCCTACGAAAGACAGCTAGCACAGATACGCAGTATTTT . TRBJ2-3 TRBV7-9 .
CASNPQPIAATGETQYF TGTGCCAGCAACCCTCAGCCCATAGCGGCAACTGGGGAGACCCAGTACTTC . TRBJ2-5 TRBV11-2 .
CASSQETRADTQYF TGCGCCAGCAGCCAAGAGACTAGAGCAGATACGCAGTATTTT . TRBJ2-3 TRBV4-1 .
CASSQVNKNTEAFF TGTGCCAGCAGCCAAGTAAACAAGAACACTGAAGCTTTCTTT . TRBJ1-1 TRBV3-1 .
CSALDRLYGYTF TGCAGTGCCCTGGACCGTCTCTATGGCTACACCTTC . TRBJ1-2 TRBV20-1 many
CASSPLTRGGVDTQYF TGTGCCAGCAGCCCCTTGACGCGGGGGGGAGTAGATACGCAGTATTTT TRBD2 TRBJ2-3 TRBV2 few
CASSRTVYGYTF TGTGCCAGCAGCCGGACAGTCTATGGCTACACCTTC . TRBJ1-2 TRBV3-1 few
CASRTSGGDEQYF TGTGCCAGCAGGACTAGCGGGGGGGATGAGCAGTACTTC TRBD2 TRBJ2-5 TRBV2 few
CASSSGLILPEAFF TGTGCCAGCAGTTCAGGACTTATTCTACCTGAAGCTTTCTTT . TRBJ1-1 TRBV6-6 once
CATSRDALYSNQPQHF TGTGCCACCAGCAGAGATGCCTTATATAGCAATCAGCCCCAGCATTTT . TRBJ1-5 TRBV15 few
CAISAGTGGNSPLHF TGTGCCATCAGTGCTGGGACAGGGGGAAATTCACCCCTCCACTTT TRBD1 TRBJ1-6 TRBV10-3 .
CASSWWDRGVTEAFF TGCGCCAGCAGCTGGTGGGACAGAGGAGTCACTGAAGCTTTCTTT TRBD1 TRBJ1-1 TRBV5-1 few
CASSLGDIGYEQFF TGTGCCAGCAGCTTAGGGGACATAGGCTATGAGCAGTTCTTC . TRBJ2-1 TRBV7-8 few
CATSDPMKTSGEFTDTQYF TGTGCCACCAGTGACCCTATGAAGACTAGCGGGGAGTTCACAGATACGCAGTATTTT TRBD2 TRBJ2-3 TRBV24-1 few
CASSQTDAPYGYTF TGCGCCAGCAGCCAGACCGACGCCCCATATGGCTACACCTTC . TRBJ1-2 TRBV5-1 .
CSSSGGTLETQYF TGCAGCTCCTCCGGCGGAACACTAGAGACCCAGTACTTC . TRBJ2-5 TRBV29-1 .
CASSMTIETQYF TGTGCCAGCAGCATGACAATTGAGACCCAGTACTTC . TRBJ2-5 TRBV7-9 .
CSARSPPFAGLAEDYEQYF TGCAGTGCTAGATCCCCGCCATTTGCCGGACTAGCGGAAGACTACGAGCAGTACTTC TRBD2 TRBJ2-7 TRBV20-1 .
CAIGTGVSQPQHF TGTGCCATCGGGACAGGGGTTAGTCAGCCCCAGCATTTT TRBD1 TRBJ1-5 TRBV10-3 .
CSGGGDNYGYTF TGCAGCGGGGGTGGAGATAACTATGGCTACACCTTC . TRBJ1-2 TRBV29-1 .
CSVETAGDYNEQFF TGCAGCGTTGAAACAGCGGGGGATTACAATGAGCAGTTCTTC TRBD2 TRBJ2-1 TRBV29-1 many
CASAYPGDGNQPQHF TGTGCCAGCGCTTATCCAGGGGATGGCAATCAGCCCCAGCATTTT . TRBJ1-5 TRBV6-6 .
CASSLPTGSTDTQYF TGTGCCAGCAGCCTACCGACAGGAAGCACAGATACGCAGTATTTT . TRBJ2-3 TRBV7-2 few
CSARDHHFYEQYF TGCAGTGCTAGAGACCACCACTTCTACGAGCAGTACTTC . TRBJ2-7 TRBV20-1 .
CASSQEGRDTQYF TGCGCCAGCAGCCAAGAGGGGCGGGATACGCAGTATTTT . TRBJ2-3 TRBV4-1 few
CASSRRGYQETQYF TGCGCCAGCAGCCGGCGTGGGTACCAAGAGACCCAGTACTTC . TRBJ2-5 TRBV5-1 many